One sample yielded the 31 T cell receptor beta chains listed below, sequenced in a study of T cell changes during pregnancy in multiple sclerosis (dated by TCRdb to the late 2010s). Libraries were built with the immunoSEQ multiplex PCR assay. This is the immuneACCESS table as TCRdb keeps it, with only in-frame sequences that have V and J called. A part of the clones is gone; compared with another copy, unresolved V genes explain less than half, and the rest is unexplained. The sample table lists tens of thousands of clones, approximately 90% of them with a count of one. Roughly 0.7% of the sample is in the top ten clones. The specimen was CD4+ T cells from peripheral blood mononuclear cells, collected before pregnancy. These receptors were obtained from a female donor with multiple sclerosis, enrolled in a pregnancy study.

The chain couples TRBV2 to TRBJ2-3; the match to TRBD2 covers 13 bases. The germline V gene encodes CDR1 SNHLY and CDR2 FYNNEI. V shed 6 bases, J shed 2 bases, and the junction held 11 bases outside the gene matches. This CDR3 has 18 amino acids. This CDR3 reads CASRLPLTSGGFTDTQYF. The CDR3 DNA is TGTGCCAGCAGGCTCCCATTGACTAGCGGGGGGTTCACAGATACGCAGTATTTT.

The chain recombines TRBV5-5 with TRBJ1-6, with D unclear. The CDR3 loop spans 15 amino acids. Trimming removed 4 bases from V and 9 bases from J, with 17 bases in between. Germline CDR1 and CDR2: SGHKS and YYEKEE (reference sequence). CDR3 loop: CASSPGLIVGSPLHF. In DNA form, the CDR3 reads TGTGCCAGCAGCCCAGGACTTATAGTGGGTTCACCCCTCCACTTT.

The CDR3 reads CASSLSSRNTGELFF. CDR3 bases: TGTGCCAGCAGCTTGTCTAGCAGAAACACCGGGGAGCTGTTTTTT. The chain uses TRBV5-4 and TRBJ2-2, with D possibly TRBD2 on 5 matching bases. CDR1 is SGHNT and CDR2 is YYREEE in the germline V gene (reference sequence). Between the trimmed V and J ends, which lost 1 base and 2 bases, there was a span of 9 bases. The length of the CDR3 is 15 residues.

The chain couples TRBV28 to TRBJ2-1; D is perhaps TRBD2 (6 bases). The V end was cut by 2 bases, the J end by 8 bases, with 16 bases between. The CDR3 is 15 amino acids. From germline, CDR1 is MDHEN and CDR2 SYDVKM. The CDR3: CASSLLPGRGDEQFF. The CDR3 nucleotides read TGTGCCAGCAGTTTACTACCCGGGAGAGGGGATGAGCAGTTCTTC.

The rearrangement uses TRBV5-1 and TRBJ1-4, with D tentatively TRBD1 (6 bases). There are 13 residues in the CDR3. Germline assignment: CDR1 SGHRS and CDR2 YFSETQ. Trimming stripped 4 bases from V and 5 bases from J, with 9 bases between. CDR3 coding DNA: TGCGCCAGCAGCGGACAGCTAAATGAAAAACTGTTTTTT. This sequence encodes CASSGQLNEKLFF.

This clone was counted a few times. This chain joins TRBV2 and TRBJ2-7, with D perhaps matching TRBD2 (6 bases). V was trimmed by 8 bases and J by 6 bases, leaving 8 bases between them. Per the germline V gene, CDR1 is SNHLY and CDR2 is FYNNEI. The CDR3 has 10 amino acids. For the CDR3, the DNA is TGTGCCAGCCGGCGGGGCGAGCAGTACTTC. Translating it yields CASRRGEQYF. The entire variable domain, with the rest obtained from reference TRBV2 and TRBJ2-7, is as follows: EPEVTQTPSHQVTQMGQEVILRCVPISNHLYFYWYRQILGQKVEFLVSFYNNEISEKSEIFDDQFSVERPDGSNFTLKIRSTKLEDSAMYFCASRRGEQYFGPGTRLTVT.

V is TRBV30 and J is TRBJ1-1; D gene ambiguous. Trimming took off 2 bases at V and 1 base at J, with 5 bases between the two ends. Germline lookup yields CDR1 GTSNPN and CDR2 SVGIG (reference sequence). This CDR3 region has 12 residues. The CDR3: CAWSKANTEAFF. CDR3 in DNA: TGTGCCTGGAGTAAAGCGAACACTGAAGCTTTCTTT.

The rearrangement uses TRBV13 and TRBJ2-1; TRBD2 matches 14 bases. In germline, CDR1 is PRHDT, CDR2 FYEKMQ (reference sequence). V shed 5 bases, J shed 7 bases, and the junction held 10 bases outside the gene matches. The CDR3 is 17 amino acids. The CDR3 sequence is CASSRTSGRPMGNEQFF. The CDR3 bases are TGTGCCAGCAGCCGGACTAGCGGGAGGCCGATGGGAAATGAGCAGTTCTTC.

V usage is TRBV5-1 and J usage is TRBJ2-5; 13 bases align to TRBD2. This CDR3 spans 15 amino acids. Trimming at V came to 5 bases and at J to 5 bases, leaving 6 bases not matched to a gene. From germline, CDR1 is SGHRS and CDR2 YFSETQ. CDR3 in amino acids: CASRWTSGGGETQYF. CDR3 in DNA: TGCGCCAGCAGGTGGACTAGCGGGGGAGGGGAGACCCAGTACTTC.

This chain links TRBV7-2 with TRBJ2-7; 7 bases map to TRBD1. The germline gives CDR1 SGHTA, CDR2 FQGNSA. V lost 6 bases and J lost 3; bases outside the gene matches: 5. CDR3 length: 13 amino acids. In nucleotides, the CDR3 is TGTGCCAGCAGGCTCCGGGACAGCTACGAGCAGTACTTC. Its translation: CASRLRDSYEQYF.

The genes are TRBV27 and TRBJ1-1; D perhaps matches TRBD1 (5 bases). This CDR3 has 14 residues. Trimming stripped 3 bases from V and 5 bases from J, with 13 bases between. The germline V gene has CDR1 MNHEY and CDR2 SMNVEV (reference sequence). The CDR3 bases are TGTGCCAGCAGTTTTGGCAGGGTGGGGACTGAAGCTTTCTTT. It codes for CASSFGRVGTEAFF.

This chain joins TRBV7-6 and TRBJ2-7; 7 positions match TRBD2. The CDR3 loop spans 14 amino acids. Germline-derived CDR1 and CDR2 are SGHVS and FNYEAQ. J was trimmed by 0 bases and V by 6 bases; bases with no gene match: 5. This CDR3 is CASSPWTSSYEQYF. DNA for the CDR3: TGTGCCAGCAGTCCCTGGACTAGCTCCTACGAGCAGTACTTC. Looking up the rest from reference TRBV7-6 and TRBJ2-7 gives the full variable domain: GAGVSQSPRYKVTKRGQDVALRCDPISGHVSLYWYRQALGQGPEFLTYFNYEAQQDKSGLPNDRFSAERPEGSISTLTIQRTEQRDSAMYRCASSPWTSSYEQYFGPGTRLTVT.

The chain links TRBV7-2 to TRBJ2-7; maybe TRBD2 (6 bases). The CDR3 sequence is 15 residues long. Between the trimmed V and J ends, which lost 5 bases and 2 bases, there was a span of 16 bases. CDR1 SGHTA and CDR2 FQGNSA come from the germline V gene. CDR3 residues: CASSRHLAPAYEQYF. In DNA, the CDR3 is TGTGCCAGCAGCCGTCACCTAGCGCCCGCCTACGAGCAGTACTTC.

The V call is TRBV7-2, the J call TRBJ1-1; the D is unclear. The germline V gene encodes CDR1 SGHTA and CDR2 FQGNSA. V was trimmed by 5 bases and J by 6 bases, leaving 13 bases between them. The length of the CDR3 is 13 residues. CDR3 bases: TGTGCCAGCAGCGGTTCGGAGAGTGCTGAAGCTTTCTTT. It translates to CASSGSESAEAFF. Together with reference TRBV7-2 and TRBJ1-1, the CDR3 gives the full variable domain: GAGVSQSPSNKVTEKGKDVELRCDPISGHTALYWYRQSLGQGLEFLIYFQGNSAPDKSGLPSDRFSAERTGGSVSTLTIQRTQQEDSAVYLCASSGSESAEAFFGQGTRLTVV.

The chain joins TRBV6-5 to TRBJ1-1; 10 bases map to TRBD1. The germline CDR1 and CDR2 sequences are MNHEY and SVGAGI. This CDR3 comprises 14 residues. V shed 4 bases and J 6 bases; nucleotides not matched to a gene: 5. CDR3 protein: CASSLRQGAAEAFF. CDR3 nucleotides: TGTGCCAGCAGTTTGCGACAGGGGGCTGCTGAAGCTTTCTTT.

Comments on this clone: This same CDR3 is encoded by further DNA sequences in the sample. The V and J genes are TRBV5-1 and TRBJ2-1, with D perhaps TRBD2 (5 bases). This CDR3 is built from 12 residues. Trimming removed 2 bases from V and 8 bases from J, with 8 bases in between. The germline V gene has CDR1 SGHRS and CDR2 YFSETQ. The CDR3 DNA follows: TGCGCCAGCAGCTTATCCGGGGATGAGCAGTTCTTC. It codes for CASSLSGDEQFF.

The chain has TRBV5-4 and TRBJ1-2; 8 bases are shared with TRBD1. Per the germline V gene, CDR1 is SGHNT and CDR2 is YYREEE (reference sequence). Trimming cost V 3 bases and J 8 bases; bases outside gene matches: 6. The CDR3 length is 13 residues. Here the CDR3 DNA reads TGTGCCAGCAGCTCATGGACAGGGCACGGCTACACCTTC. The encoded protein is CASSSWTGHGYTF.

This clone appeared a few times. The chain combines TRBV27 with TRBJ1-1; D possibly corresponds to TRBD1 (5 bases). The V end lost 6 bases, the J end lost 4 bases, and 15 bases lay between the germline ends. CDR1 and CDR2 (germline): MNHEY, SMNVEV (reference sequence). The CDR3 is 14 amino acids. CDR3 sequence: CASRPTGRRTEAFF. CDR3 sequence (DNA): TGTGCCAGCAGGCCTACAGGTCGACGCACTGAAGCTTTCTTT.

CDR3: CAWTPYQETQYF. For the CDR3, the DNA is TGTGCCTGGACTCCGTACCAAGAGACCCAGTACTTC. V gene TRBV30 combines with J gene TRBJ2-5; D uncertain. V was trimmed by 4 bases and J by 0 bases, leaving 6 bases between them. Per the germline V gene, CDR1 is GTSNPN and CDR2 is SVGIG (reference sequence). The CDR3 runs to 12 residues.

This chain uses TRBV6-1 with TRBJ2-7; 7 bases match TRBD1. The CDR3 runs 15 residues. Germline V lookup: CDR1 MNHNS, CDR2 SASEGT. The J segment lost 2 bases and the V segment lost 6 bases, leaving 10 bases of the junction unmatched. This chain's CDR3 is CASRGLRGFTYEQYF. In nucleotides, the CDR3 is TGTGCCAGCAGGGGGCTCAGGGGGTTCACCTACGAGCAGTACTTC.

This chain links TRBV2 with TRBJ2-2; TRBD2 aligns across 9 bases. The CDR3 spans 18 residues. The V gene's germline CDR1 is SNHLY and CDR2 FYNNEI. The V and J ends lost 2 bases and 6 bases, in that order; junction bases with no gene match: 13. The chain's CDR3 is CASSEQGSGGLNAGELFF. The CDR3, as DNA: TGTGCCAGCAGTGAACAAGGTAGCGGGGGTCTTAACGCCGGGGAGCTGTTTTTT.

The gene calls are TRBV5-4 and TRBJ2-1; tentatively, D is TRBD1 (5 bases). V was clipped by 0 bases and J by 4 bases, with 8 bases between them. There are 14 residues in the CDR3. Germline values: CDR1 SGHNT, CDR2 YYREEE (reference sequence). CDR3 in DNA: TGTGCCAGCAGCTTGGATCAGGGATACAATGAGCAGTTCTTC. As protein: CASSLDQGYNEQFF.

The V gene is TRBV11-2, the J gene TRBJ2-2; 7 positions match TRBD1. This CDR3 is built from 15 residues. Germline lookup yields CDR1 SGHAT and CDR2 FQNNGV. Trimming at V came to 3 bases and at J to 4 bases, leaving 5 bases not matched to a gene. In DNA, the CDR3 is TGTGCCAGCAGCTTTACAGGGGTCCCCACCGGGGAGCTGTTTTTT. Its translation: CASSFTGVPTGELFF.

The chain combines TRBV10-3 with TRBJ2-5; the match to TRBD2 covers 8 bases. The CDR3 is 16 residues long. Per germline, CDR1 ENHRY and CDR2 SYGVKD. The V gene end was trimmed by 2 bases and the J gene end by 5 bases; junction bases not matched to a gene: 10. The CDR3 spells CAISEGRGARLETQYF. The CDR3, as DNA: TGTGCCATCAGTGAGGGGCGGGGGGCCCGTTTGGAGACCCAGTACTTC.

V gene TRBV5-1 combines with J gene TRBJ1-2; D call uncertain. V shed 1 base and J shed 3 bases, with 4 bases lying between them. The CDR3 loop spans 12 amino acids. Per the germline V gene, CDR1 is SGHRS and CDR2 is YFSETQ. CDR3 loop: CASSLTDYGYTF. CDR3 nucleotides: TGCGCCAGCAGCTTGACAGACTATGGCTACACCTTC. Supplemented by reference TRBV5-1 and TRBJ1-2, the full variable domain reads KAGVTQTPRYLIKTRGQQVTLSCSPISGHRSVSWYQQTPGQGLQFLFEYFSETQRNKGNFPGRFSGRQFSNSRSEMNVSTLELGDSALYLCASSLTDYGYTFGSGTRLTVV.

This chain joins TRBV10-1 and TRBJ2-2; 7 bases fit TRBD2. The CDR3 runs 15 residues. With V trimmed by 6 bases and J by 5 bases, 9 bases remained unmatched. CDR1 is WNHNN and CDR2 is SYGVQD in the germline V gene (reference sequence). The CDR3 loop is CASSFGGSSTGELFF. Here the CDR3 DNA reads TGCGCCAGCAGCTTTGGCGGGAGTTCGACCGGGGAGCTGTTTTTT.

The J gene is TRBJ1-4, the V gene TRBV19; unclear D gene. The CDR3 is 16 residues long. V lost 4 bases and J 0 bases, leaving 12 bases between the germline ends. The germline CDR1 and CDR2 sequences are LNHDA and SQIVND (reference sequence). This CDR3 is CASSKHPRATNEKLFF. Here the CDR3 DNA reads TGTGCCAGTAGTAAACATCCGAGGGCAACTAATGAAAAACTGTTTTTT.

The gene calls are TRBV29-1 and TRBJ1-3; D is unclear. The V end was cut by 6 bases, the J end by 12 bases, with 15 bases between. Germline V gene sequence: CDR1 SQVTM, CDR2 ANQGSEA. This CDR3 region has 11 residues. This CDR3 reads CSVENTEGIYF. The CDR3 nucleotides read TGCAGCGTCGAGAATACCGAGGGCATATATTTT.

V and J are TRBV27 and TRBJ1-1; tentative D call: TRBD1 (5 bases). The CDR3 totals 15 residues. Trimming removed 6 bases at V and 1 base at J, with 15 bases between. Germline CDR1 reads MNHEY; CDR2 reads SMNVEV (reference sequence). CDR3 loop: CASRGLRGGNTEAFF. For the CDR3, the DNA is TGTGCCAGCAGGGGACTAAGGGGAGGGAACACTGAAGCTTTCTTT.

This clone was found once. V is TRBV9 and J is TRBJ2-3; D is perhaps TRBD2 (7 bases). V lost 0 bases and J 5 bases, leaving 10 bases between the germline ends. The germline V gene encodes CDR1 SGDLS and CDR2 YYNGEE. The CDR3 has 14 residues. CDR3 sequence: CASSVAGGQDTQYF. Here the CDR3 DNA reads TGTGCCAGCAGCGTAGCGGGGGGCCAAGATACGCAGTATTTT.

The chain employs TRBV7-8 and TRBJ2-5, with TRBD2 matching 7 bases. Germline V gene sequence: CDR1 SGHVS, CDR2 FQNEAQ. Unmatched junction bases numbered 4, after V lost 1 base and J lost 2 bases. The CDR3 runs 15 residues. CDR3 in DNA: TGTGCCAGCAGCTTAGACGTCGGGGGGCAAGAGACCCAGTACTTC. This encodes CASSLDVGGQETQYF.